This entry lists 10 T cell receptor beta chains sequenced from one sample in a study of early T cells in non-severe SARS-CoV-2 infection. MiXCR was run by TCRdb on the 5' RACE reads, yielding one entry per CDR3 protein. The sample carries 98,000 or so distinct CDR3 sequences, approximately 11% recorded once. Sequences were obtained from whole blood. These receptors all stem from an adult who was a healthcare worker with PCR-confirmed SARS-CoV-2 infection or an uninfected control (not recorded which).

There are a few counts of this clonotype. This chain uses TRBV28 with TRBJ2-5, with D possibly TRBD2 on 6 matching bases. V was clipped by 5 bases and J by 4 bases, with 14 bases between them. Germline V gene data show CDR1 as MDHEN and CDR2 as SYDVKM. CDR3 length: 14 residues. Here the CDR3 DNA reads TGTGCCAGCAGTCCCGGTGGAGGGCGAGAGACCCAGTACTTC. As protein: CASSPGGGRETQYF.

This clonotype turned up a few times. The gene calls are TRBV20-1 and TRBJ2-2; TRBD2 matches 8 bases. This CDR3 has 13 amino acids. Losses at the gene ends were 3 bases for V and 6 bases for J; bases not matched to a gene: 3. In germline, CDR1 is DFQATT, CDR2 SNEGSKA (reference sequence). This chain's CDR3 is CSASGRAAGELFF. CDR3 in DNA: TGCAGTGCTAGCGGGAGGGCCGCCGGGGAGCTGTTTTTT.

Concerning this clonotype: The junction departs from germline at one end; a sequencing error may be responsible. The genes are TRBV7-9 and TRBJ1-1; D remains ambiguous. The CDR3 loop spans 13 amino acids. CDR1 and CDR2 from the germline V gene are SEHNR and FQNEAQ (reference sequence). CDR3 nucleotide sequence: TGTGTCAGCAGCCCCTCTGAGAACACTGAAGCTTTCTTT. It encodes CVSSPSENTEAFF.

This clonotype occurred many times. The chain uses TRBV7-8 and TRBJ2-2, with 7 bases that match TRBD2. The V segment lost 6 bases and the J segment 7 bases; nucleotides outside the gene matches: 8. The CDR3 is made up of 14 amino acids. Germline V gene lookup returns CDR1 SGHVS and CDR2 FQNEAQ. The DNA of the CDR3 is TGTGCCAGCAGAGCACTCGGGGGGTACGGGGAGCTGTTTTTT. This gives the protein CASRALGGYGELFF.

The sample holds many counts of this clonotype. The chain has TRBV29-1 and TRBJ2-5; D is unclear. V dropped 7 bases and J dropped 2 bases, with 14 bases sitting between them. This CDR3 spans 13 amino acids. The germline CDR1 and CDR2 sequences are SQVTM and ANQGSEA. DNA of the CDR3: TGCAGCGGTCGACCGGGTGGGCAAGAGACCCAGTACTTC. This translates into CSGRPGGQETQYF.

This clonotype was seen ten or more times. Here the CDR3 DNA reads TGCGCCAGCAGTAGGCTAGCGGTGGAGAATGAGCAGTTCTTC. Its translation is CASSRLAVENEQFF. The V call is TRBV5-1, the J call TRBJ2-1; TRBD2 matches at 7 bases. This CDR3 region has 14 residues. Germline V gene lookup returns CDR1 SGHRS and CDR2 YFSETQ. J gave up 7 bases and V 5 bases, and 9 bases lay outside the gene matches.

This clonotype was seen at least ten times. The CDR3 DNA reads TGCAGTGGGGATACCGGGACAGGGGCCACAGATACGCAGTATTTT. Its protein product is CSGDTGTGATDTQYF. This chain links TRBV20-1 with TRBJ2-3; the match to TRBD1 covers 10 bases. Germline V gene sequence: CDR1 DFQATT, CDR2 SNEGSKA (reference sequence). J gave up 2 bases and V 7 bases, and 9 bases lay outside the gene matches. The CDR3 runs to 15 residues.

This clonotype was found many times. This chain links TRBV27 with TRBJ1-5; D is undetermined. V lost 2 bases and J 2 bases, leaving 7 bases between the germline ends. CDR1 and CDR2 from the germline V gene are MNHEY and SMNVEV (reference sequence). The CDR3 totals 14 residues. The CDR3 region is CASSLGWGNQPQHF. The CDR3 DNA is TGTGCCAGCAGTTTAGGGTGGGGCAATCAGCCCCAGCATTTT.

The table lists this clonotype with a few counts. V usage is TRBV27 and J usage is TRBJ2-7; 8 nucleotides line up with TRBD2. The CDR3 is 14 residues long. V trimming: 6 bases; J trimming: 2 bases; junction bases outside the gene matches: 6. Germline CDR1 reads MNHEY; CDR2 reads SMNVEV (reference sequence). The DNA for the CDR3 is TGTGCCAGCAGCTCCCCCGGGGGGGCCTACGAGCAGTACTTC. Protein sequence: CASSSPGGAYEQYF.

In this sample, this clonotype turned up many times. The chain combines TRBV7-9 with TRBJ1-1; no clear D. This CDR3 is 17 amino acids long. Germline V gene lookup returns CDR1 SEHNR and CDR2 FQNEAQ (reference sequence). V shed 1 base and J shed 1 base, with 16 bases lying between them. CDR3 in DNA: TGTGCCAGCAGCTTAGAGCCTTCAGAGGATCCGAACACTGAAGCTTTCTTT. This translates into CASSLEPSEDPNTEAFF.